Shown below are 9 T cell receptor beta chains from a single sample sequenced in a study of shared clonotypes between healthy human individuals (dated by TCRdb to about 2020). The library relied on the immunoSEQ multiplex PCR assay. Sourced from immuneACCESS, this table was stored by TCRdb with only in-frame sequences that have V and J called. A share of the clones is absent; for the studies checked, an unresolved V gene accounts for under half, and the remainder has no known explanation. The sample yields about 960,000 clones; about three quarters were counted once. About 1.5% of the sample rests with the top ten. Sequences were obtained from memory CD4+ T cells sorted from blood. The sample's cell subset or site, from its label and the paper: CD45RA-negative fraction. The receptor set was obtained from a man younger than 30 in good health.

This chain uses TRBV5-6 with TRBJ2-5; D gene ambiguous. There are 11 residues in the CDR3. The germline CDR1 and CDR2 sequences are SGHDT and YYEEEE. V was trimmed by 7 bases and J by 0 bases, leaving 4 bases between them. This chain's CDR3 is CASRHQETQYF. The DNA of the CDR3 is TGTGCCAGCCGGCACCAAGAGACCCAGTACTTC.

The chain combines TRBV29-1 with TRBJ1-2; possibly TRBD1 for D (6 bases). CDR1 and CDR2 from the germline V gene are SQVTM and ANQGSEA. CDR3 length: 15 residues. V was clipped by 0 bases and J by 8 bases, with 19 bases between them. The CDR3 loop reads CSVEDFSGRGGGYTF. The CDR3 DNA follows: TGCAGCGTTGAAGACTTCTCGGGCAGGGGTGGCGGCTACACCTTC.

In its sample, this clone was seen a few times. The chain couples TRBV11-2 to TRBJ2-5; 7 bases are a match to TRBD2. The CDR3 has 13 amino acids. The V gene's germline CDR1 is SGHAT and CDR2 FQNNGV. After removal of 5 bases from V and 7 bases from J, the junction contained 7 bases not matched to a gene. As DNA, the CDR3 is TGTGCCAGCAGCAACGGACTAGTGGCGACCCAGTACTTC. It is translated as CASSNGLVATQYF.

The CDR3 sequence is CASSPEGGLVPEQYF. DNA for the CDR3: TGTGCCAGCAGCCCGGAGGGGGGCCTTGTTCCCGAGCAGTACTTC. The chain has TRBV5-4 and TRBJ2-7, with D perhaps matching TRBD1 or TRBD2 (6 bases each). Looked up from germline, CDR1 is SGHNT and CDR2 is YYREEE (reference sequence). The CDR3 is made up of 15 amino acids. V lost 4 bases and J 6 bases, leaving 20 bases between the germline ends.

The V and J genes are TRBV18 and TRBJ2-7; D not certain. Germline V lookup: CDR1 KGHSH, CDR2 LQKENI. The CDR3 consists of 14 residues. The germline V and J ends were trimmed by 3 bases and 1 base, with 10 bases remaining between them. CDR3 DNA sequence: TGTGCCAGCTCACCGGCGGTAAATTCCTACGAGCAGTACTTC. It yields the protein CASSPAVNSYEQYF.

V gene TRBV11-2 combines with J gene TRBJ1-3, with no clear D. V was shortened by 3 bases and J by 0 bases, with 12 bases between the two germline ends. Germline-derived CDR1 and CDR2 are SGHAT and FQNNGV. The CDR3 loop spans 16 amino acids. Written as DNA, the CDR3 is TGTGCCAGCAGCTTGCTAGGGTCAGTCTCTGGAAACACCATATATTTT. It codes for CASSLLGSVSGNTIYF.

The V and J genes are TRBV6-1 and TRBJ2-2; TRBD1 matches at 9 bases. The CDR3 extends over 16 amino acids. Germline V gives CDR1 MNHNS, CDR2 SASEGT. V lost 5 bases to trimming and J lost 2 bases; unmatched junction nucleotides: 6. The CDR3: CASSQGTGSNTGELFF. CDR3 bases: TGTGCCAGCAGTCAAGGGACAGGGAGTAACACCGGGGAGCTGTTTTTT.

The chain combines TRBV28 with TRBJ2-2; D is possibly TRBD2 (5 bases). Germline V gene sequence: CDR1 MDHEN, CDR2 SYDVKM. The germline V and J ends were trimmed by 3 bases and 1 base, with 9 bases remaining between them. This CDR3 is built from 15 residues. DNA for the CDR3: TGTGCCAGCAGTTTCATTCGGGGGAACACCGGGGAGCTGTTTTTT. Translating gives CASSFIRGNTGELFF.

Comments on this clone: A much larger clone differs by one base, so this may be a read error. The chain links TRBV25-1 to TRBJ2-7; tentatively, D is TRBD1 (5 bases). V was pared by 8 bases and J by 6 bases, with 11 bases between. Germline CDR1 is MGHDK and CDR2 is SYGVNS. The CDR3 runs to 11 residues. The CDR3 spells CASGAGFEQYF. In DNA, the CDR3 is TGTGCCAGCGGCGCAGGGTTCGAGCAGTACTTC.